This T cell receptor (beta chain) was identified during a study of blood T cell repertoires in COVID-19. On the study more broadly: Samples representing acute and convalescent COVID-19 were sourced from the United States, Italy and Spain. PBMCs, B-cell-depleted T cells, or T cells were the source of the cDNA or gDNA that made up the material.

The CDR3 loop spans 17 amino acids. Trimming removed 0 bases from V and 1 base from J, with 17 bases in between. Germline CDR1 SGHRS, CDR2 YFSETQ. Original processing notes: Amplification with reference gene primers provided the estimates of nucleated cell counts. Here immunoSEQ multiplex PCR was the method, and the copy in TCRdb shows in-frame clones only, minus some. That table gives V, J and clone size, and the DNA gave D and trimming. Among some 200,000 clones listed, 70% to 90% were seen once. This sequence originates from a man aged 45-65 years with acute or convalescent COVID-19. V usage is TRBV5-1 and J usage is TRBJ2-7, with D possibly matching TRBD1 (6 bases). Sample: peripheral blood. CDR3 region: CASSLEWAGAKSYEQYF. In nucleotides, the CDR3 is TGCGCCAGCAGCTTGGAATGGGCAGGGGCCAAATCCTACGAGCAGTACTTC. The full variable domain, with the rest looked up from reference TRBV5-1 and TRBJ2-7, is KAGVTQTPRYLIKTRGQQVTLSCSPISGHRSVSWYQQTPGQGLQFLFEYFSETQRNKGNFPGRFSGRQFSNSRSEMNVSTLELGDSALYLCASSLEWAGAKSYEQYFGPGTRLTVT.